Each of the 27 T cell receptor beta chains below was sequenced from the same sample in a study of CD8 T cells in ankylosing spondylitis. The study, taken as a whole, reports: One TCR beta motif, made up of roughly 8 highly homologous variants, appeared characteristic of ankylosing spondylitis blood.

These TCRs' antigens remain unknown. TCRdb reprocessed the 5' RACE reads with MiXCR, giving one entry per CDR3 protein. This table holds about 540,000 distinct CDR3 sequences, about 13% found once. The sample taken for sequencing was blood, either unsorted or a sorted T cell fraction (not recorded which). The receptors come from a male donor with ankylosing spondylitis.

This sequence joins TRBV13 and TRBJ1-1, with unresolved D. The V gene's germline CDR1 is PRHDT and CDR2 FYEKMQ (reference sequence). The germline V and J ends were trimmed by 0 bases and 4 bases, with 6 bases remaining between them. The CDR3 runs to 13 residues. DNA for the CDR3: TGTGCCAGCAGCTTAGGGGACCTCACTGAAGCTTTCTTT. Protein product: CASSLGDLTEAFF.

This clonotype occurred many times. The chain couples TRBV12-3 or TRBV12-4 to TRBJ1-2, with D perhaps matching TRBD1 (5 bases). The CDR3 is 13 amino acids. V was clipped by 4 bases and J by 3 bases, with 9 bases between them. CDR3: CASSWGVDYGYTF. CDR3 bases: TGTGCCAGCAGTTGGGGGGTGGACTATGGCTACACCTTC.

This rearrangement joins TRBV2 to TRBJ2-7; D not resolved. Germline CDR1 SNHLY, CDR2 FYNNEI. The CDR3 is made up of 13 amino acids. V dropped 0 bases and J dropped 2 bases, with 5 bases sitting between them. The chain's CDR3 is CASSEAGAYEQYV. CDR3 bases: TGTGCCAGCAGTGAAGCAGGTGCCTACGAGCAGTACGTC.

In this sample, this clonotype turned up a few times. The chain has TRBV10-2 and TRBJ1-2; a weak D match, TRBD1 (5 bases). V dropped 5 bases and J dropped 1 base, with 20 bases sitting between them. The CDR3 is made up of 17 amino acids. Germline values: CDR1 WSHSY, CDR2 SAAADI. The CDR3 here is CASSNLPGAGYNYGYTF. For the CDR3, the DNA is TGCGCCAGCAGTAACCTTCCCGGGGCCGGGTATAACTATGGCTACACCTTC.

Many counts were recorded for this clonotype. This chain links TRBV29-1 with TRBJ1-1, with D unclear. CDR1 SQVTM and CDR2 ANQGSEA come from the germline V gene. Trimming cost V 6 bases and J 3 bases, with 5 bases left between them. The CDR3 has 10 residues. The CDR3 region is CSVVYTEAFF. The CDR3 DNA sequence: TGCAGCGTAGTTTACACTGAAGCTTTCTTT.

The sample holds a few counts of this clonotype. V gene TRBV7-8 combines with J gene TRBJ2-3; TRBD2 aligns across 9 bases. Losses at the gene ends were 2 bases for V and 4 bases for J; bases not matched to a gene: 7. The CDR3 is 16 amino acids. Germline loops: CDR1 SGHVS, CDR2 FQNEAQ. The CDR3 loop is CASSLQAGGLSDTQYF. DNA for the CDR3: TGTGCCAGCAGCTTACAGGCGGGAGGGCTCTCAGATACGCAGTATTTT. The full variable domain, its missing parts supplied by reference TRBV7-8 and TRBJ2-3, is GAGVSQSPRYKVAKRGQDVALRCDPISGHVSLFWYQQALGQGPEFLTYFQNEAQLDKSGLPSDRFFAERPEGSVSTLKIQRTQQEDSAVYLCASSLQAGGLSDTQYFGPGTRLTVL.

The chain employs TRBV20-1 and TRBJ2-7, with a weak D call TRBD2 (6 bases). There are 11 residues in the CDR3. The germline V and J ends were trimmed by 6 bases and 3 bases, with 9 bases remaining between them. CDR1 is DFQATT, CDR2 SNEGSKA, per germline (reference sequence). The DNA of the CDR3 is TGCAGTGCAGGGCGGGACTACGAGCAGTACTTC. It translates to CSAGRDYEQYF.

V and J are TRBV2 and TRBJ1-1; D may be TRBD1 (6 bases). The CDR3 totals 14 residues. The germline V gene has CDR1 SNHLY and CDR2 FYNNEI. V lost 6 bases and J lost 5, with 16 bases in between. CDR3 in DNA: TGTGCCAGCAGCGCCTTCACTAGGGGGACTGAAGCTTTCTTT. As protein: CASSAFTRGTEAFF.

This clonotype was recorded a few times. V is TRBV5-1 and J is TRBJ2-3; the D call may be TRBD1 or TRBD2 (5 bases each). Germline assignment: CDR1 SGHRS and CDR2 YFSETQ. V was trimmed by 4 bases and J by 0 bases, leaving 12 bases between them. The CDR3 totals 15 residues. The CDR3 nucleotides are TGCGCCAGCAGCGAACCGGGACGTAGCACAGATACGCAGTATTTT. This encodes CASSEPGRSTDTQYF.

The chain is built from TRBV7-9 and TRBJ1-2; 7 bases align to TRBD1. The length of the CDR3 is 14 residues. Unmatched junction bases numbered 7, after V lost 5 bases and J lost 4 bases. Germline V gene sequence: CDR1 SEHNR, CDR2 FQNEAQ (reference sequence). The CDR3 sequence is CASSGQQGSYGYTF. The CDR3 coding sequence is TGTGCCAGCAGCGGACAACAGGGGTCCTATGGCTACACCTTC.

J is TRBJ2-5 and V is TRBV20-1, with 8 bases matching TRBD1. V was pared by 0 bases and J by 7 bases, with 7 bases of the junction left unmatched. The CDR3 loop spans 14 amino acids. Germline CDR1 and CDR2: DFQATT and SNEGSKA (reference sequence). The CDR3 DNA reads as TGCAGTGCTAGAGATCCCAGGACAGGGACGACCCAGTACTTC. Encoded protein: CSARDPRTGTTQYF.

A few counts support this clonotype. V gene TRBV15 combines with J gene TRBJ2-2, with D possibly matching TRBD2 (6 bases). The CDR3 covers 14 residues. V lost 6 bases to trimming and J lost 4 bases, with 12 bases between them. Germline-derived CDR1 and CDR2 are LNHNV and YYDKDF (reference sequence). The CDR3 reads CATSAWRATGELFF. For the CDR3, the DNA is TGTGCCACCAGTGCTTGGAGGGCCACCGGGGAGCTGTTTTTT. Looking up the rest from reference TRBV15 and TRBJ2-2 gives the full variable domain: DAMVIQNPRYQVTQFGKPVTLSCSQTLNHNVMYWYQQKSSQAPKLLFHYYDKDFNNEADTPDNFQSRRPNTSFCFLDIRSPGLGDTAMYLCATSAWRATGELFFGEGSRLTVL.

The chain uses TRBV29-1 and TRBJ1-3; a possible D gene is TRBD1 (6 bases). V shed 6 bases and J shed 0 bases, with 15 bases lying between them. The CDR3 has 15 residues. From germline, CDR1 is SQVTM and CDR2 ANQGSEA. For the CDR3, the DNA is TGCAGCGTCGCTCCGGGACAAAACTCTGGAAACACCATATATTTT. Residues: CSVAPGQNSGNTIYF.

This clonotype was seen ten or more times. The chain recombines TRBV20-1 with TRBJ2-3, with 9 bases identical to TRBD2. In germline, CDR1 is DFQATT, CDR2 SNEGSKA (reference sequence). J gave up 6 bases and V 1 base, and 5 bases lay outside the gene matches. The CDR3 consists of 14 residues. CDR3 DNA: TGCAGTGCTAGAGTCTCTAGCGGGATGGATACGCAGTATTTT. Protein: CSARVSSGMDTQYF.

This clonotype appeared a few times. This chain uses TRBV20-1 with TRBJ2-1, with D unclear. Germline CDR1 DFQATT, CDR2 SNEGSKA (reference sequence). CDR3 length equals 14 residues. V was cut by 3 bases and J by 10 bases, with 19 bases left in between. The CDR3 here is CSASRSNELEEQFF. CDR3 nucleotide sequence: TGCAGTGCTAGTAGGTCGAACGAGTTGGAGGAGCAGTTCTTC.

This clonotype was detected ten times or more. This chain links TRBV5-1 with TRBJ2-1; 9 bases are a match to TRBD1. Looked up from germline, CDR1 is SGHRS and CDR2 is YFSETQ. V was pared by 0 bases and J by 13 bases, with 2 bases of the junction left unmatched. The CDR3 is 12 amino acids. The CDR3, as DNA: TGCGCCAGCAGCTTGGGACAGGGGGTTCAGTTCTTC. It translates to CASSLGQGVQFF.

This clonotype was seen many times. The CDR3 protein is CASTVLQGTEAFF. The CDR3 coding sequence is TGTGCCAGCACCGTTCTACAGGGAACTGAAGCTTTCTTT. The V and J genes are TRBV6-1 and TRBJ1-1; D is perhaps TRBD1 (6 bases). CDR3 length equals 13 residues. Germline CDR1 MNHNS, CDR2 SASEGT. V lost 7 bases, J lost 5 bases, and 14 bases lay in between.

As DNA, the CDR3 is TGTGCCAGCAGTTTATTCGGGGGTATGGGACAGGGGGCCAACTATGGCTACACCTTC. It codes for CASSLFGGMGQGANYGYTF. The V call is TRBV27, the J call TRBJ1-2; 12 bases are a match to TRBD1. Germline values: CDR1 MNHEY, CDR2 SMNVEV (reference sequence). Losses at the gene ends were 1 base for V and 2 bases for J; bases not matched to a gene: 11. This CDR3 region has 19 residues.

The rearrangement joins TRBV20-1 to TRBJ2-1; the match to TRBD2 covers 10 bases. Trimming cost V 6 bases and J 5 bases; bases outside gene matches: 7. Looked up from germline, CDR1 is DFQATT and CDR2 is SNEGSKA (reference sequence). The CDR3 extends over 14 amino acids. CDR3 residues: CSAIAGGPHNEQFF. DNA of the CDR3: TGCAGTGCAATAGCGGGAGGACCGCACAATGAGCAGTTCTTC.

This clonotype was counted only a few times. This chain connects TRBV15 to TRBJ2-7, with 9 bases lining up with TRBD1. The CDR3 is 14 amino acids. CDR1 LNHNV and CDR2 YYDKDF come from the germline V gene (reference sequence). The V and J ends lost 5 bases and 4 bases, in that order; junction bases with no gene match: 6. The CDR3 spells CATSGGTGYYEQYF. CDR3 sequence (DNA): TGTGCCACCAGCGGGGGGACAGGGTATTACGAGCAGTACTTC. Filled out from reference TRBV15 and TRBJ2-7, the complete variable domain reads DAMVIQNPRYQVTQFGKPVTLSCSQTLNHNVMYWYQQKSSQAPKLLFHYYDKDFNNEADTPDNFQSRRPNTSFCFLDIRSPGLGDTAMYLCATSGGTGYYEQYFGPGTRLTVT.

This clonotype was detected only a few times. The chain has TRBV7-8 and TRBJ1-6; no firm D call. V lost 1 base and J lost 4, with 8 bases in between. The CDR3 spans 15 residues. Germline assignment: CDR1 SGHVS and CDR2 FQNEAQ. The CDR3 DNA sequence: TGTGCCAGCAGCTTAGGGGCCCAGTATAATTCACCCCTCCACTTT. Amino acid sequence: CASSLGAQYNSPLHF.

This clonotype was picked up many times. The chain couples TRBV7-7 to TRBJ2-2; 8 nucleotides agree with TRBD1. Germline lookup yields CDR1 SSHAT and CDR2 FNYEAQ (reference sequence). Trimming removed 5 bases from V and 5 bases from J; junction bases left unmatched: 7. The CDR3 runs 15 residues. The DNA of the CDR3 is TGTGCCAGCAGCATTGGACAGGGTCTGACCGGGGAGCTGTTTTTT. Translation gives CASSIGQGLTGELFF.

In this sample, this clonotype turned up a few times. This chain links TRBV12-3 or TRBV12-4 with TRBJ2-2, with 7 bases aligning to TRBD2. V shed 6 bases and J 6 bases; nucleotides not matched to a gene: 7. CDR3 size: 14 residues. This CDR3 reads CASRDKRDSGELFF. CDR3 coding DNA: TGTGCCAGCAGGGATAAGCGGGATTCCGGGGAGCTGTTTTTT.

At least ten counts were recorded for this clonotype. The chain combines TRBV12-3 or TRBV12-4 with TRBJ1-3; no definite D call. V was cut by 2 bases and J by 3 bases, with 8 bases left in between. The CDR3 loop spans 14 amino acids. The CDR3 spells CASSLSGSGNTIYF. The DNA of the CDR3 is TGTGCCAGCAGTTTATCGGGGAGTGGAAACACCATATATTTT.

The V gene is TRBV20-1, the J gene TRBJ1-5; D is uncertain. CDR3 size: 14 residues. Germline CDR1 reads DFQATT; CDR2 reads SNEGSKA (reference sequence). V lost 3 bases, J lost 1 base, and 10 bases lay in between. The CDR3 DNA reads TGCAGTGCTAGTCCTCGGGTCAGCAATCAGCCCCAGCATTTT. Protein: CSASPRVSNQPQHF.

This chain links TRBV18 with TRBJ1-6, with D maybe TRBD1 (6 bases). V was shortened by 3 bases and J by 7 bases, with 13 bases between the two germline ends. This CDR3 comprises 15 residues. Germline assignment: CDR1 KGHSH and CDR2 LQKENI. The CDR3 sequence: CASSPGQTNNSPLHF. For the CDR3, the DNA is TGTGCCAGCTCACCCGGACAGACAAACAATTCACCCCTCCACTTT.

This clonotype was seen only a few times. CDR3 region: CASRGGRPDTQYF. The CDR3 bases are TGCGCCAGCAGAGGGGGGCGACCAGATACGCAGTATTTT. The genes are TRBV10-2 and TRBJ2-3; D might be TRBD1 or TRBD2, each matching 6 bases. V was pared by 6 bases and J by 4 bases, with 11 bases between. The CDR3 is made up of 13 amino acids. Per germline, CDR1 WSHSY and CDR2 SAAADI.